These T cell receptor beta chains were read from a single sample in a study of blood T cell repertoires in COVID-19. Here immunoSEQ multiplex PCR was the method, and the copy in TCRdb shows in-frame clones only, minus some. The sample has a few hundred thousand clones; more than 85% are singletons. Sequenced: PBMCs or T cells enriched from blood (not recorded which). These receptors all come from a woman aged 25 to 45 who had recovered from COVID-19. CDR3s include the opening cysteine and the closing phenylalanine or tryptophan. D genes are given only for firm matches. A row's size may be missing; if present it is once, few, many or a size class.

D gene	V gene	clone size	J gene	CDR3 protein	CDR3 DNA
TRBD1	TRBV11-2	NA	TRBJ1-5	CASSDGTVRNQPQHF	TGTGCCAGCAGCGACGGGACAGTCAGAAATCAGCCCCAGCATTTT
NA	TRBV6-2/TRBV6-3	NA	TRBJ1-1	CASSWGGAGNTEAFF	TGTGCCAGCAGTTGGGGTGGGGCAGGGAACACTGAAGCTTTCTTT
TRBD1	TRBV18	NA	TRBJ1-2	CASSPAYWDRGSVYGYTF	TGTGCCAGCTCACCAGCCTACTGGGACAGGGGGTCGGTCTATGGCTACACCTTC
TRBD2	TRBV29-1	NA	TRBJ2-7	CSVALPRAGGEQYF	TGCAGCGTCGCCCTGCCGAGAGCGGGGGGCGAGCAGTACTTC
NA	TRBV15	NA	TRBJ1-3	CATSRDLRTLTANTIYF	TGTGCCACCAGCAGAGATCTTAGGACTCTGACGGCAAACACCATATATTTT
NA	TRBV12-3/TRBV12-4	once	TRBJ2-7	CASGRSSAEQYF	TGTGCCAGCGGTCGGAGTTCGGCCGAGCAGTACTTC
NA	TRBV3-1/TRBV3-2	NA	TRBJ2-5	CASSQDPVTPQETQYF	TGTGCCAGCAGCCAAGATCCCGTGACACCCCAAGAGACCCAGTACTTC
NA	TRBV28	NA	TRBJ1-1	CASSLLSQGGAEAFF	TGTGCCAGCAGTTTATTAAGCCAGGGCGGGGCTGAAGCTTTCTTT
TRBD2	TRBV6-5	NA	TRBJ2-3	CASSLNSGRTDTQYF	TGTGCCAGCAGCCTGAATAGCGGGCGCACAGATACGCAGTATTTT
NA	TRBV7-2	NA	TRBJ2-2	CASSPTVGADGELFF	TGTGCCAGCAGCCCCACCGTGGGGGCGGACGGGGAGCTGTTTTTT
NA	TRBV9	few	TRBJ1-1	CASSVGRELNEAFF	TGTGCCAGCAGCGTAGGCAGGGAACTTAATGAAGCTTTCTTT
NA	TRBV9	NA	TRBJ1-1	CASSPRQAGNTEAFF	TGTGCCAGCAGCCCCCGACAGGCAGGGAACACTGAAGCTTTCTTT
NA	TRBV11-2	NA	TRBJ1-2	CASSSFDRPYGYTF	TGTGCCAGCAGCTCCTTCGACAGGCCTTATGGCTACACCTTC
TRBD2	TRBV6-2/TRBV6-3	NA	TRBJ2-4	CASSGAGAPKNIQYF	TGTGCCAGCAGCGGAGCGGGGGCCCCCAAAAACATTCAGTACTTC
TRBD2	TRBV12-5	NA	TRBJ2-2	CASGLERPGLAGGRRTGELFF	TGTGCTAGTGGTTTGGAGAGACCGGGACTAGCGGGGGGGCGTCGCACCGGGGAGCTGTTTTTT
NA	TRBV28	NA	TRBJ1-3	CASSLTEPGRDSGNTIYF	TGTGCCAGCAGTCTGACGGAACCTGGACGGGACTCTGGAAACACCATATATTTT
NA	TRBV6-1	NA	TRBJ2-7	CASSEGRSAYEQYF	TGTGCCAGCAGTGAAGGTAGATCCGCCTACGAGCAGTACTTC
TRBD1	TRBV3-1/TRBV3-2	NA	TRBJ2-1	CASSQTRTGGDEQFF	TGTGCCAGCAGCCAAACCAGGACAGGGGGCGATGAGCAGTTCTTC
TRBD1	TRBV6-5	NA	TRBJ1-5	CASGQGLNNQPQHF	TGTGCCAGTGGACAGGGATTGAACAATCAGCCCCAGCATTTT
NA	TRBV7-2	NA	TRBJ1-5	CASSTRGGDQPQHF	TGTGCCAGCAGCACCCGGGGGGGGGATCAGCCCCAGCATTTT
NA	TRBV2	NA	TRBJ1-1	CASEGDTEAFF	TGTGCCAGCGAGGGGGACACTGAAGCTTTCTTT
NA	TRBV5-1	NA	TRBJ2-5	CASSLDGQGETQYF	TGCGCCAGCAGCTTGGATGGGCAGGGAGAGACCCAGTACTTC
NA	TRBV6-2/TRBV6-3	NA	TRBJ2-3	CASSDRPNTDTQYF	TGTGCCAGCAGTGACAGACCAAACACAGATACGCAGTATTTT
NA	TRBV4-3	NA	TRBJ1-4	CASSQGTATNEKLFF	TGCGCCAGCAGCCAAGGGACAGCAACTAATGAAAAACTGTTTTTT
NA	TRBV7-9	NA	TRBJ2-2	CASSLGRGTGELFF	TGTGCCAGCAGCTTAGGGCGCGGAACCGGGGAGCTGTTTTTT
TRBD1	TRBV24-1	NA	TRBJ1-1	CATSAVDRGRDEAFF	TGTGCCACCAGTGCCGTTGACAGGGGGCGGGATGAAGCTTTCTTT
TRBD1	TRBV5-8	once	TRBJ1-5	CASSLGTGINQPQHF	TGTGCCAGCAGCTTGGGGACAGGGATCAATCAGCCCCAGCATTTT
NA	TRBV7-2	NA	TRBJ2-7	CASSLGPSSYEQYF	TGTGCCAGCAGCTTAGGGCCCTCTTCCTACGAGCAGTACTTC
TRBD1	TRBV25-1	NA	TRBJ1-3	CASSELGTVGNTIYF	TGTGCCAGCAGTGAGTTGGGGACAGTTGGAAACACCATATATTTT
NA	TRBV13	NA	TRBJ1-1	CASSLVRGERVNTEAFF	TGTGCCAGCAGCTTAGTCAGGGGCGAACGTGTGAACACTGAAGCTTTCTTT
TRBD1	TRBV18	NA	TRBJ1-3	CASSPQGARGNTIYF	TGTGCCAGCTCACCACAGGGGGCGCGTGGAAACACCATATATTTT
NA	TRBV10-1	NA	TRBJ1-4	CASSESPQQEKLFF	TGCGCCAGCAGTGAGTCACCCCAACAGGAAAAACTGTTTTTT
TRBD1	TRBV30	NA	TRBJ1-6	CAWSAEGTGDESPLHF	TGTGCCTGGAGTGCCGAGGGGACAGGGGATGAATCACCCCTCCACTTT
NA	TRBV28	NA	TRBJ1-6	CASLSSYNSPLHF	TGTGCCAGCCTGTCTTCCTATAATTCACCCCTCCACTTT
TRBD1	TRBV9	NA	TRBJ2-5	CASGRGTETQYF	TGTGCCAGCGGCAGGGGGACAGAGACCCAGTACTTC
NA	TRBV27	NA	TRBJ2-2	CASSPLNTGELFF	TGTGCCAGCAGTCCTCTGAACACCGGGGAGCTGTTTTTT
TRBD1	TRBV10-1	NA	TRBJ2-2	CASSENRGATGELFF	TGCGCCAGCAGTGAGAACAGGGGGGCGACCGGGGAGCTGTTTTTT
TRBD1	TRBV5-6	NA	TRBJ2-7	CASSLWDSSYEQYF	TGTGCCAGCAGCTTGTGGGACAGCTCCTACGAGCAGTACTTC
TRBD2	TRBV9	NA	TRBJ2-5	CASSVGRLADYPQYF	TGTGCCAGCAGCGTAGGCAGACTAGCGGACTACCCCCAGTACTTC
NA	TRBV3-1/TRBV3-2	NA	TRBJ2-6	CASGLVALGANVLTF	TGTGCCAGCGGGCTTGTGGCTCTGGGGGCCAACGTCCTGACTTTC
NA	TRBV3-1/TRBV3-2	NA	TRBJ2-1	CASSQDVGGTYNEQFF	TGTGCCAGCAGCCAAGATGTCGGGGGAACCTACAATGAGCAGTTCTTC
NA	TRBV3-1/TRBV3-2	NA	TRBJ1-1	CASSQERGAEAFF	TGTGCCAGCAGCCAAGAACGCGGAGCTGAAGCTTTCTTT
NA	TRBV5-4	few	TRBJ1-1	CASSQDYRNTEAFF	TGTGCCAGCAGTCAAGACTACAGGAACACTGAAGCTTTCTTT
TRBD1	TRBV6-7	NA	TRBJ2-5	CASSYRDRQETQYF	TGTGCCAGCAGTTACCGGGACAGACAAGAGACCCAGTACTTC
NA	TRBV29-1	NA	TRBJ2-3	CSVESRPQYF	TGCAGCGTTGAAAGCCGCCCCCAATATTTT